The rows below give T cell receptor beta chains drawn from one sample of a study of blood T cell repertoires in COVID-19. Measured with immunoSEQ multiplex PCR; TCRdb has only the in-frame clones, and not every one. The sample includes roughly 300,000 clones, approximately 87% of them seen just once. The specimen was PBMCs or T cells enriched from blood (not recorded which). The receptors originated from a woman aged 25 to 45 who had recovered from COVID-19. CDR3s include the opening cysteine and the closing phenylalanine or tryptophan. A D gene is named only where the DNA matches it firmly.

CDR3aa: CASSVLGSSGYTF
j_gene: TRBJ1-2
v_gene: TRBV9
d_gene: NA

CDR3aa: CASSARDIAYGYTF
j_gene: TRBJ1-2
v_gene: TRBV19
d_gene: NA

CDR3aa: CASSSYRAGNQPQHF
j_gene: TRBJ1-5
v_gene: TRBV6-5
d_gene: NA

CDR3aa: CASSSYRTAVSGNTIYF
j_gene: TRBJ1-3
v_gene: TRBV5-6
d_gene: NA

CDR3aa: CASSLDRYSLRGNNEQFF
j_gene: TRBJ2-1
v_gene: TRBV11-3
d_gene: NA

CDR3aa: CASSMPGQNQQPQHF
j_gene: TRBJ1-5
v_gene: TRBV19
d_gene: NA

CDR3aa: CASSQEEWGTGGYEQYF
j_gene: TRBJ2-7
v_gene: TRBV4-1
d_gene: TRBD1

CDR3aa: CASSQDPHTSGGAADTQYF
j_gene: TRBJ2-3
v_gene: TRBV4-2
d_gene: TRBD2

CDR3aa: CSVWGPSGVGELFF
j_gene: TRBJ2-2
v_gene: TRBV29-1
d_gene: TRBD2

CDR3aa: CASSESTRTQYF
j_gene: TRBJ2-3
v_gene: TRBV2
d_gene: NA

CDR3aa: CASSSRGNSGANVLTF
j_gene: TRBJ2-6
v_gene: TRBV7-2
d_gene: NA

CDR3aa: CATSRVSIFGGGNQPQHF
j_gene: TRBJ1-5
v_gene: TRBV15
d_gene: NA

CDR3aa: CAIRGQTYGYTF
j_gene: TRBJ1-2
v_gene: TRBV10-3
d_gene: TRBD1

CDR3aa: CASSRDRGREIRGYGYTF
j_gene: TRBJ1-2
v_gene: TRBV7-9
d_gene: TRBD1

CDR3aa: CASSSVAGPNTGELFF
j_gene: TRBJ2-2
v_gene: TRBV4-1
d_gene: TRBD2

CDR3aa: CASSLEREEAFF
j_gene: TRBJ1-1
v_gene: TRBV5-8
d_gene: NA

CDR3aa: CASSRNSGFTDTQYF
j_gene: TRBJ2-3
v_gene: TRBV25-1
d_gene: TRBD2

CDR3aa: CASRLWGGSPYEQYF
j_gene: TRBJ2-7
v_gene: TRBV19
d_gene: TRBD2

CDR3aa: CAISERGQGNEKLFF
j_gene: TRBJ1-4
v_gene: TRBV10-3
d_gene: TRBD1

CDR3aa: CASGLAPLAGGFNEQFF
j_gene: TRBJ2-1
v_gene: TRBV27
d_gene: TRBD2